Below are 2 T cell receptor beta chains sequenced from a single sample in a study of T cell changes during pregnancy in multiple sclerosis. The assay was immunoSEQ multiplex PCR, and TCRdb's table has in-frame clones only and misses some. The table includes under 80,000 clones, approximately 93% detected once. This sample comprised peripheral blood, obtained in the second trimester of pregnancy. Receptors were obtained from a female donor with multiple sclerosis, enrolled in a pregnancy study.

The chain recombines TRBV18 with TRBJ2-7, with D unresolved. Trimming removed 2 bases at V and 3 bases at J, with 8 bases between. Looked up from germline, CDR1 is KGHSH and CDR2 is LQKENI. The CDR3 spans 13 residues. CDR3 DNA sequence: TGTGCCAGCTCACCAGGTCGGTTCTACGAGCAGTACTTC. The encoded protein is CASSPGRFYEQYF.

The rearrangement links TRBV6-5 to TRBJ1-3; D remains unclear. Trimming took 4 bases from V and 0 from J, leaving 13 bases between them. The CDR3 has 16 amino acids. From germline, CDR1 is MNHEY and CDR2 SVGAGI. The CDR3 DNA is TGTGCCAGCAGTTTAGGCGGGCAGCTCTCTGGAAACACCATATATTTT. Its translation: CASSLGGQLSGNTIYF.